Detailed here is one TCR beta chain. Assay used: immunoSEQ multiplex PCR; TCRdb lists only in-frame clones, some missing. The data show a few hundred thousand clones, around 89% seen once. The CDR3 runs 15 residues. The germline V and J ends were trimmed by 6 bases and 0 bases, with 14 bases remaining between them. Germline V CDR1 and CDR2: SGHDT, YYEEEE. This entry comes from a study of blood T cell repertoires in COVID-19. The specimen was PBMCs or T cells enriched from blood (not recorded which). The V gene is TRBV5-6, the J gene TRBJ2-3, with TRBD2 as a possible D gene (6 bases). The sequence was collected from a young man who had been exposed to COVID-19. The CDR3 DNA reads as TGTGCCAGCAAGAGGGGACTTTCTAGCACAGATACGCAGTATTTT. Translating it yields CASKRGLSSTDTQYF.